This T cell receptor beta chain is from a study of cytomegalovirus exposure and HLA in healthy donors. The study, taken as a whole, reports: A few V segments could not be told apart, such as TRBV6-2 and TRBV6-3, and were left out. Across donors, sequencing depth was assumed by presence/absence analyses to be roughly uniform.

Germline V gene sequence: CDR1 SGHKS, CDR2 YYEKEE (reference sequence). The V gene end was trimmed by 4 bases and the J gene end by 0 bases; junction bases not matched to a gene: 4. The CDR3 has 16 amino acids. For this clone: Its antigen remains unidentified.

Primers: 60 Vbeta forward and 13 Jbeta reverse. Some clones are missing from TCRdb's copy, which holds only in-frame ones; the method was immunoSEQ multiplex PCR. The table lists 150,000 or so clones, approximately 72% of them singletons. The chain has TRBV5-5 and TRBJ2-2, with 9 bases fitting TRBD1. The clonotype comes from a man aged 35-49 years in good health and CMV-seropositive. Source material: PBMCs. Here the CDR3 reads CASSVGQGSNTGELFF. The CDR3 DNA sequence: TGTGCCAGCAGCGTAGGACAGGGGTCGAACACCGGGGAGCTGTTTTTT.